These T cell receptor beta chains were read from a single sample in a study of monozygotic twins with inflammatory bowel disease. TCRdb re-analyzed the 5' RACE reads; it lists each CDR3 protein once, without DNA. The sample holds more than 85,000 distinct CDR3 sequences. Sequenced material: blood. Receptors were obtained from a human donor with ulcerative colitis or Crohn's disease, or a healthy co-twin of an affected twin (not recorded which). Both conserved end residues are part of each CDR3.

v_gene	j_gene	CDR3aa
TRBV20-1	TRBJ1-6	CSATPTGGFSSPLHF
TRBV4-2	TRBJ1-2	CASSAANYGYTF
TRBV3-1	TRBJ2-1	CASSQWNLGSSYNEQFF
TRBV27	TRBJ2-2	CASSLYRDTGELFF
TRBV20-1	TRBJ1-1	CSALRTGITEAFF
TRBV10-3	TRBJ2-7	CATGGDVYEQYF
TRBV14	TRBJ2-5	CASSQPKGGMYQETQYF
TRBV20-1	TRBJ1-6	CSALTGPGRNSPLHF
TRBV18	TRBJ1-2	CASSPPAGVVDGYTF
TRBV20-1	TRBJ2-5	CSAYNTRTGGLETQYF
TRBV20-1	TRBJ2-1	CSPRGAYIYNEQFF
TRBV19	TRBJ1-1	CATRQTGRYTEAFF
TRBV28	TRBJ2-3	CASSFRVGQDSTDTQYF
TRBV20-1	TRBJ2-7	CSALGGGLDEQYF
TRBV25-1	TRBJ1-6	CASSERRGADSPLHF
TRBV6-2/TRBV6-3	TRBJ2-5	CASSSRDRPQETQYF
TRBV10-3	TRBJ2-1	CAIRARDRGYNEQFF
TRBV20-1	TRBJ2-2	CSAKVGQGDTGELFF
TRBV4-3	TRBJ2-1	CASSQGQGYNEQFF
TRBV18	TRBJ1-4	CASSPQDRVGEKLFF
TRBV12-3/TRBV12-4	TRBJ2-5	CASSLAGRQETQYF
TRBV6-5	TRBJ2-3	CASSRAGTGSTDTQYF
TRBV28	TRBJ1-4	CASSYEAEKLFF
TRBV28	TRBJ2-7	CASSLMDEQYF
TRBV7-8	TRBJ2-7	CASSLVPEVGGGRMYEQYF
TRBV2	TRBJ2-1	CASSDRGYNEQFF
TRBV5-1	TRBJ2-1	CASSLVGDPGMDEQFF
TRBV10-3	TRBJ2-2	CAIRTSGTGEGSRELFF
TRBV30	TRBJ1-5	CAWSGGRGVQPQHF
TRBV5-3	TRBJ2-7	CARSLDPGLYYEQYF
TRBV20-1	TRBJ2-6	CSVGATSSGANVLTF
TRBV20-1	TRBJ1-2	CSAPAWTGRSGYTF
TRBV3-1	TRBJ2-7	CASSPVVASVQQYF
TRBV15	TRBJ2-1	CATSREPATDNEQFF
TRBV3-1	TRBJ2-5	CASSQDLTSGRKETQYF
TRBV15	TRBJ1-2	CATSLGQLYGYTF
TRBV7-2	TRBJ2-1	CASSLTGAYNEQFF
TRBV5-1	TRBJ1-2	CASSGGDTSGSGYTF
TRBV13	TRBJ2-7	CASSSRSTGDEQYF
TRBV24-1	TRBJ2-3	CATSDPSTGGLTDTQYF
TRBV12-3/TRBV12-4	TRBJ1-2	CASSRGQGGYGYTF
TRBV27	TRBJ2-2	CASTNFDSREVIAGELFF
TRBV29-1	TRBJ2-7	CSVARDGSYEQYF
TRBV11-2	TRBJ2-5	CASSPPILTQYF
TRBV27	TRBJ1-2	CASSRLGVAGYGYTF
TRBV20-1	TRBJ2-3	CSARESGSGTDTQYF
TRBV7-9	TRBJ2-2	CASSLGGFGGELFF
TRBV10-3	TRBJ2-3	CAISESPGANTDTQYF
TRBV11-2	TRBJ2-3	CASSLSAGVGTDTQYF
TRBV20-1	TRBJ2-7	CSARDRGQGSYEQYF
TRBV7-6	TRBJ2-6	CASSRIGQRNSGANVLTF
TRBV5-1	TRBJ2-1	CASSPGLAGEGDEQFF
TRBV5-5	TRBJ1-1	CASSLATGAGEAFF
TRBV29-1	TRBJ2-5	CSVAGDGRSETQYF
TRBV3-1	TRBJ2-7	CASSQAPGQFSYEQYF
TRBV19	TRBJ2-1	CASSIPDRGLYNEQFF